This T cell receptor (beta chain) was profiled in a study of T cell changes during pregnancy in multiple sclerosis. Data came from immunoSEQ multiplex PCR; TCRdb stores just in-frame clones and leaves some out. The table has about 75,000 clones, 94% seen once. CDR3 length: 14 amino acids. The germline CDR1 and CDR2 sequences are MNHEY and SVGAGI. The trim removed 6 bases at V and 3 bases at J, leaving 7 bases unmatched. The TCR originated in a female donor with multiple sclerosis, enrolled in a pregnancy study. The sequencing here drew on CD4+ T cells from peripheral blood mononuclear cells, taken after pregnancy. The chain carries TRBV6-5 and TRBJ2-7, with 8 positions matching TRBD1. The DNA of the CDR3 is TGTGCCAGCAGCATACAGGGGGGTGACTACGAGCAGTACTTC. The encoded protein is CASSIQGGDYEQYF.